This TCR beta chain was identified during a study of blood T cell repertoires in COVID-19. Study as a whole: Material from acute and convalescent COVID-19 was sourced from the United States, Italy and Spain. PBMCs, B-cell-depleted T cells, or T cells provided the cDNA or gDNA that made up the material.

Study processing details: Nucleated cell counts were estimated from reference gene primer amplification. The assay was immunoSEQ multiplex PCR, and TCRdb's table has in-frame clones only and misses some. V and J calls and clone size are those listed in that table; D and trimming were worked out from the DNA. The sample includes around 260,000 clones, 88% of them seen just once. This clone was recorded only once. V trimming: 3 bases; J trimming: 2 bases; junction bases outside the gene matches: 7. CDR3 size: 16 residues. Germline CDR1 and CDR2: KGHSH and LQKENI. Sequenced material: peripheral blood. V is TRBV18 and J is TRBJ1-3; 7 bases fit TRBD1. The receptor's source is a man in his sixties who had recovered from COVID-19. In nucleotides, the CDR3 is TGTGCCAGCTCACCCAGACAGGGACAAACTGGAAACACCATATATTTT. It is translated as CASSPRQGQTGNTIYF.